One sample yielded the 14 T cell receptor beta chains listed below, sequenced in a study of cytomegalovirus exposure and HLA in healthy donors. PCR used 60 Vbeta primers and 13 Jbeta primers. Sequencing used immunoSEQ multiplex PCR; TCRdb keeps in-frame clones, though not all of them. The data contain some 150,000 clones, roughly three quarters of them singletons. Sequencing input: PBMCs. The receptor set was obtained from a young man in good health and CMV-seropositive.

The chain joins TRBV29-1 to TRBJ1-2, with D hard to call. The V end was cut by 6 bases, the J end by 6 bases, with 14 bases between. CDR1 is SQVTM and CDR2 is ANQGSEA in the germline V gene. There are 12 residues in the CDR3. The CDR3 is CSVDSGANGYTF. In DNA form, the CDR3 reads TGCAGCGTGGACTCGGGAGCCAATGGCTACACCTTC.

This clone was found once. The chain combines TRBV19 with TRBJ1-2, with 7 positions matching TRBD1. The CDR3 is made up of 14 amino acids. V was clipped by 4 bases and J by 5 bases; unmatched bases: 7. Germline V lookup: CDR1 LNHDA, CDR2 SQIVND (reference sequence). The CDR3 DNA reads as TGTGCCAGTAGTAGCCAGGGGGGAGAGTATGGCTACACCTTC. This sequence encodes CASSSQGGEYGYTF.

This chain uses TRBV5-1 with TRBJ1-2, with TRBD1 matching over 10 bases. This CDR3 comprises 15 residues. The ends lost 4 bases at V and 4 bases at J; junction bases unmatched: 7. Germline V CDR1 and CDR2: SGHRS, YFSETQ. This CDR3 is CASSTGTGVGYGYTF. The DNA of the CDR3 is TGCGCCAGCAGCACGGGGACAGGGGTCGGCTATGGCTACACCTTC.

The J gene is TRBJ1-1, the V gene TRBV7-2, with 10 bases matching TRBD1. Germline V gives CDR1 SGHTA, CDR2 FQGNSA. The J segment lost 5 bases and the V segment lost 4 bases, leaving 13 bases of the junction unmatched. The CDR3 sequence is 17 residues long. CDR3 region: CASSSPRDRGFLTEAFF. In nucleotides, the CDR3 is TGTGCCAGCAGCTCACCTCGGGACAGGGGTTTTTTAACTGAAGCTTTCTTT.

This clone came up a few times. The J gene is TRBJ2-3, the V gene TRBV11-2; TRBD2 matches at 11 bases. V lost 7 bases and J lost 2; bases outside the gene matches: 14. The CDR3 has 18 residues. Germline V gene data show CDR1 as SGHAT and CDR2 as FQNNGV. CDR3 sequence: CASTGLAGGGRITDTQYF. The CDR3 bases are TGTGCCAGCACGGGCCTAGCGGGAGGAGGACGGATCACAGATACGCAGTATTTT.

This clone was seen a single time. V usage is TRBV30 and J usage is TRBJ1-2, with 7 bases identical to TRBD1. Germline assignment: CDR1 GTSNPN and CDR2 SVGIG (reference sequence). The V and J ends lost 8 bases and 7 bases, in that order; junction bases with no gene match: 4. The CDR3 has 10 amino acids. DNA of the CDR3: TGTGCCGGAGGGGGCGGTGGCTACACCTTC. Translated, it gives CAGGGGGYTF.

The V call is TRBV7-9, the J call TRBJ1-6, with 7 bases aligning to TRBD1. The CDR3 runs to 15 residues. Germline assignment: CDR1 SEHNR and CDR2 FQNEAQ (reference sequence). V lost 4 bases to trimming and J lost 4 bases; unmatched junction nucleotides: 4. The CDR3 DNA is TGTGCCAGCAGCTCCTCGGGACAGTATAATTCACCCCTCCACTTT. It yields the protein CASSSSGQYNSPLHF.

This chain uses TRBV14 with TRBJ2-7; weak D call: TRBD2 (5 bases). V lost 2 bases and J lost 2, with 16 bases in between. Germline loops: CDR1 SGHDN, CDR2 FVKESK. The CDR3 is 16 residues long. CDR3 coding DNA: TGTGCCAGCAGCCAAAGTCGGCTCCGAGGGACCTACGAGCAGTACTTC. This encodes CASSQSRLRGTYEQYF.

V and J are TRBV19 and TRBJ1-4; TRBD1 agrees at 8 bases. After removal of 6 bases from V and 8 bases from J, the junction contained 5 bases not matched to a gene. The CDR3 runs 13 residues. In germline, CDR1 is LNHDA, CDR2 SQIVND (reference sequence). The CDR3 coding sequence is TGTGCCAGTAGGACAGGGGAAGGCGAAAAACTGTTTTTT. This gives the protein CASRTGEGEKLFF.

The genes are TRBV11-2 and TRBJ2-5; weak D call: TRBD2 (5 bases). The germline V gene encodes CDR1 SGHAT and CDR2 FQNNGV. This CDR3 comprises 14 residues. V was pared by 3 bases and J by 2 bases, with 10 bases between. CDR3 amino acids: CASSFRTFQETQYF. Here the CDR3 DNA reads TGTGCCAGCAGCTTCCGGACTTTTCAAGAGACCCAGTACTTC.

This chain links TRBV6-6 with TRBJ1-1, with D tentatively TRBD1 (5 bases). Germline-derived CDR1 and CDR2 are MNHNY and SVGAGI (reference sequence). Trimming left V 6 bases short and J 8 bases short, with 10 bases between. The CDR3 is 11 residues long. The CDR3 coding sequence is TGTGCCAGCAGCCAATCAGGGGAAGCTTTCTTT. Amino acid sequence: CASSQSGEAFF.

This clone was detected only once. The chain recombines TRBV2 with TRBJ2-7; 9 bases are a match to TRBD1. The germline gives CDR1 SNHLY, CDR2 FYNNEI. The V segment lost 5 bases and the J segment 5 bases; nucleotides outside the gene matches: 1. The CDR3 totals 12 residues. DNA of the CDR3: TGTGCCAGCAGTTGGACAGGGGACGAGCAGTACTTC. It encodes CASSWTGDEQYF.

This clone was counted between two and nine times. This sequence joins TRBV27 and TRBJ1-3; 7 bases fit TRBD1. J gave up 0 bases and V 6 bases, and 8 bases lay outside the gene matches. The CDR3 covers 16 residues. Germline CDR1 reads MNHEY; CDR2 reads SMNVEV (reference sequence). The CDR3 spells CASRLTGISSGNTIYF. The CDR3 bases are TGTGCCAGCAGACTGACAGGGATCAGCTCTGGAAACACCATATATTTT.

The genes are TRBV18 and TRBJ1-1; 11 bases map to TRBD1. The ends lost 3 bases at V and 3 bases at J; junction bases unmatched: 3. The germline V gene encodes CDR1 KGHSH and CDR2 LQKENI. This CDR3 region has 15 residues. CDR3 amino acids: CASSPRGQGDTEAFF. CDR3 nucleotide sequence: TGTGCCAGCTCACCGAGGGGACAGGGGGACACTGAAGCTTTCTTT.